This record concerns one TCR beta chain sequence. What it binds is not known. This sample is part of a study of T-cell memory formation after mild COVID-19. Notes on the study in general: The study found balanced CD4/CD8 in clones contracting day 15 to 85 and a CD4+ lean in later expanders.

cDNA libraries for TCR alpha and TCR beta, carrying sample barcodes and UMIs, came from 5'RACE with constant-segment primers. Each CDR3 protein gets one entry after TCRdb re-called the 5' RACE reads with MiXCR. This sample has a few hundred thousand distinct CDR3 sequences, with around 27% found just once. CDR1 is LGHNA, CDR2 YSLEER, per germline. This CDR3 has 17 residues. The ends lost 4 bases at V and 5 bases at J; junction bases unmatched: 12. The sample comprised PBMCs or a T cell subset sorted from them (not recorded which). This chain links TRBV4-3 with TRBJ2-7; 12 bases are shared with TRBD2. The sequence derives from an adult woman who had mild COVID-19 (a few samples of this study predate the infection). Cell type and time point are not known. CDR3 protein: CASSPRLAGEKTNEQYF. Written as DNA, the CDR3 is TGCGCCAGCAGCCCCCGACTAGCGGGAGAGAAGACCAACGAGCAGTACTTC.